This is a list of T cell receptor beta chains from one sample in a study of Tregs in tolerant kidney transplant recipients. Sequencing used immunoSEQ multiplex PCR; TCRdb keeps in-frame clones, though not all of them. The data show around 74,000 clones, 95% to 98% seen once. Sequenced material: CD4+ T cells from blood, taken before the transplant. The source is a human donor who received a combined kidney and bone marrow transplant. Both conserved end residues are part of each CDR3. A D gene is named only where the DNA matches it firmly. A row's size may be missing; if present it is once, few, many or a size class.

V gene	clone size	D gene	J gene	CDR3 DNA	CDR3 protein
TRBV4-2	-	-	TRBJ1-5	TGTGCCAGCAGCCAAGATAGGGAGGGGCCCCAGCATTTT	CASSQDREGPQHF
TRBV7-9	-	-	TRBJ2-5	TGTGCCAGCAGCCCCGGTCTCCCGAGGGAGACCCAGTACTTC	CASSPGLPRETQYF
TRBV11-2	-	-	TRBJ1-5	TGTGCCAGCAGCTTAGAGGGGAGTGGAAGCAATCAGCCCCAGCATTTT	CASSLEGSGSNQPQHF
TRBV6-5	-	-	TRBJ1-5	TGTGCCAGCAGCCCCGGACAATACGACCAGCCCCAGCATTTT	CASSPGQYDQPQHF
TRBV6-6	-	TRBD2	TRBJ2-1	TGTGCCAGCAGTTACGGGCGCGGGGGGGCCTACAATGAGCAGTTCTTC	CASSYGRGGAYNEQFF
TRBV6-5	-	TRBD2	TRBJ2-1	TGTGCCAGCAGTTATCTGGCAGCGGGGGGGTACAATGAGCAGTTCTTC	CASSYLAAGGYNEQFF
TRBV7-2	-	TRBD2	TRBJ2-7	TGTGCCAGCAGCCAGGACTCTAGCGGGGGGAACGAGCAGTACTTC	CASSQDSSGGNEQYF
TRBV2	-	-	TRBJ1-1	TGTGCCAGGGAGGAGAACACTGAAGCTTTCTTT	CAREENTEAFF
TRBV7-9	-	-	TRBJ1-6	TGTGCCAGCAGCCAAAATTCACCCCTCCACTTT	CASSQNSPLHF
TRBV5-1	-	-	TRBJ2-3	TGCGCCAGCAGCCGCGGGTTACAGTTCACAGATACGCAGTATTTT	CASSRGLQFTDTQYF
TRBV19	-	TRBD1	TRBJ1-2	TGTGCCAGTAGTCGGACAGGGGGCGCCGACGGCTACACCTTC	CASSRTGGADGYTF
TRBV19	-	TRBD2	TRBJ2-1	TGTGCCAGTAGTATTACGTGGGAGGGCAATGAGCAGTTCTTC	CASSITWEGNEQFF
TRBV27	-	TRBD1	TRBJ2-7	TGTGCCAGCAGTTTGGACAGGGGGCGTTCCTACGAGCAGTACTTC	CASSLDRGRSYEQYF
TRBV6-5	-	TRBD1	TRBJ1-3	TGTGCCAGCACCCGGGACAGTTGGTCTGGAAACACCATATATTTT	CASTRDSWSGNTIYF
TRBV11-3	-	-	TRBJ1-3	TGTGCCAGCAGCCTCCGGAGCTCTGGAAACACCATATATTTT	CASSLRSSGNTIYF
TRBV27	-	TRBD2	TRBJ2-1	TGTGCCAGCAGTTTCTCAGCGGGGGGGCTGTCGGGTGAGCAGTTCTTC	CASSFSAGGLSGEQFF
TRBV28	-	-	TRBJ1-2	TGTGCCAGCAGCCCAGTCGAGGAGGGCTACACCTTC	CASSPVEEGYTF
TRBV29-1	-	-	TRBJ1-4	TGCAGCGTTGGGGGGGGCCCTGAAAAACTGTTTTTT	CSVGGGPEKLFF
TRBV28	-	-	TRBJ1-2	TGTGCCAGCAGTTTGGGGCAGGGCGCCTATGGCTACACCTTC	CASSLGQGAYGYTF
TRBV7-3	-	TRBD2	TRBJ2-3	TGTGCCAGCAGCTCGGAGCGGGGAAGCACAGATACGCAGTATTTT	CASSSERGSTDTQYF
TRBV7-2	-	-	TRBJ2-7	TGTGCCAGCAGCCTGCAGGGTGGGGTGGGCGAGCAGTACTTC	CASSLQGGVGEQYF
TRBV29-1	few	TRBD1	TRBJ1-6	TGCAGCCGGACAGGGCTTAATTCACCCCTCCACTTT	CSRTGLNSPLHF
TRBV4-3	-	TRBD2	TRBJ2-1	TGCGCCAGCAGCCACCTAGGAAGAGCGGGAGTCTCCAATGAGCAGTTCTTC	CASSHLGRAGVSNEQFF
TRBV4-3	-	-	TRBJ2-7	TGCGCCAGCAGCCCAGGGTGGGGATCCTACGAGCAGTACTTC	CASSPGWGSYEQYF
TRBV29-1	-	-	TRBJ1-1	TGCAGCGCCTTAGTTCCGGGGGACACTGAAGCTTTCTTT	CSALVPGDTEAFF
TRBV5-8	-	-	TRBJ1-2	TGTGCCAGCAGCTTCGTCAGAATCTATGGCTACACCTTC	CASSFVRIYGYTF
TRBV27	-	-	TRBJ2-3	TGTGCCAGCAGGAACAGGGTTCATACAGATACGCAGTATTTT	CASRNRVHTDTQYF
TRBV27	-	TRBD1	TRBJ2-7	TGTGCCAGCAGTTTAGGTGCCAGGGGGTACGAGCAGTACTTC	CASSLGARGYEQYF
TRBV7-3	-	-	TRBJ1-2	TGTGCCAGCAGCTTAGGGCAGGGCGGTAACTATGGCTACACCTTC	CASSLGQGGNYGYTF